This entry lists 28 T cell receptor beta chains sequenced from one sample in a study of beta chain features in type 1 diabetes. Expressed TCRB transcripts got sequenced, as all isolated RNA was reverse transcribed. Some clones are missing from TCRdb's copy, which holds only in-frame ones; the method was immunoSEQ multiplex PCR. This sample has 900,000 or so clones; roughly 15% occur once, and the top ten carry 0.02% to 0.025%. Sample: naive CD4+ T cells from blood. These receptors were obtained from a woman aged 18-29 years in good health.

V is TRBV15 and J is TRBJ1-5; the D is unclear. The CDR3 extends over 14 amino acids. Per the germline V gene, CDR1 is LNHNV and CDR2 is YYDKDF (reference sequence). Trimming removed 0 bases at V and 6 bases at J, with 9 bases between. The CDR3 bases are TGTGCCACCAGCAGAGATCGCAAAACTCAGCCCCAGCATTTT. Its translation is CATSRDRKTQPQHF. Variable domain in full (rest from reference TRBV15 and TRBJ1-5): DAMVIQNPRYQVTQFGKPVTLSCSQTLNHNVMYWYQQKSSQAPKLLFHYYDKDFNNEADTPDNFQSRRPNTSFCFLDIRSPGLGDTAMYLCATSRDRKTQPQHFGDGTRLSIL.

The gene calls are TRBV10-3 and TRBJ1-2; possibly TRBD1 for D (5 bases). Germline V lookup: CDR1 ENHRY, CDR2 SYGVKD. The CDR3 covers 14 residues. V dropped 2 bases and J dropped 8 bases, with 15 bases sitting between them. CDR3 loop: CAISERGSGIGYTF. For the CDR3, the DNA is TGTGCCATCAGTGAGCGAGGCTCAGGGATCGGCTACACCTTC.

CDR3: CASSIPPGGTSRKAFF. CDR3 sequence (DNA): TGTGCCAGTAGTATCCCCCCGGGAGGGACGTCGAGAAAAGCTTTCTTT. The rearrangement uses TRBV19 and TRBJ1-1; D might be TRBD1 (5 bases). The germline V and J ends were trimmed by 3 bases and 9 bases, with 23 bases remaining between them. Germline V gene lookup returns CDR1 LNHDA and CDR2 SQIVND (reference sequence). This CDR3 has 16 residues.

This rearrangement joins TRBV18 to TRBJ2-7, with 7 bases lining up with TRBD1. This CDR3 spans 14 amino acids. Germline CDR1 is KGHSH and CDR2 is LQKENI. J lost 5 bases, V lost 3 bases, and 7 bases had no gene match. CDR3 DNA sequence: TGTGCCAGCTCACCTGACAGGGAGAATAACGAGCAGTACTTC. Encoded protein: CASSPDRENNEQYF.

This clone showed up just a few times. The rearrangement joins TRBV4-2 to TRBJ2-7; D not resolved. CDR1 is LGHNA and CDR2 is YNFKEQ in the germline V gene. Trimming removed 1 base at V and 6 bases at J, with 10 bases between. The CDR3 has 13 residues. CDR3 DNA sequence: TGTGCCAGCAGCCAAGTATCTGGGATCGAGCAGTACTTC. Protein product: CASSQVSGIEQYF.

This clone was seen only a few times. Other DNA sequences within the sample encode an identical CDR3. This chain connects TRBV7-9 to TRBJ2-5; D remains ambiguous. The CDR3 is made up of 12 amino acids. Germline assignment: CDR1 SEHNR and CDR2 FQNEAQ (reference sequence). The V gene lost 2 bases and the J gene lost 4 bases, with 5 bases spanning the gap. CDR3 region: CASSLSRETQYF. CDR3 coding DNA: TGTGCCAGCAGCTTATCTCGAGAGACCCAGTACTTC.

This clone occurred a few times. The V gene is TRBV7-8, the J gene TRBJ2-7; D remains ambiguous. The CDR3 consists of 15 residues. CDR1 and CDR2 from the germline V gene are SGHVS and FQNEAQ. V was cut by 5 bases and J by 7 bases, with 21 bases left in between. Written as DNA, the CDR3 is TGTGCCAGCAGCGACCTCCGGGTCCCCGAGAGGGAGCAGTACTTC. Protein: CASSDLRVPEREQYF. The variable domain in full, completed from reference TRBV7-8 and TRBJ2-7, reads GAGVSQSPRYKVAKRGQDVALRCDPISGHVSLFWYQQALGQGPEFLTYFQNEAQLDKSGLPSDRFFAERPEGSVSTLKIQRTQQEDSAVYLCASSDLRVPEREQYFGPGTRLTVT.

A few counts support this clone. This chain connects TRBV4-3 to TRBJ2-7, with 10 bases that match TRBD2. Germline V gene data show CDR1 as LGHNA and CDR2 as YSLEER. The CDR3 consists of 16 residues. Losses at the gene ends were 0 bases for V and 3 bases for J; bases not matched to a gene: 5. DNA for the CDR3: TGCGCCAGCAGCCAAGACACTAGCGGGATAAGCTACGAGCAGTACTTC. Its protein is CASSQDTSGISYEQYF.

This chain uses TRBV28 with TRBJ1-2; D is unclear. Germline assignment: CDR1 MDHEN and CDR2 SYDVKM. The CDR3 extends over 12 amino acids. V was clipped by 6 bases and J by 8 bases, with 13 bases between them. The CDR3 coding sequence is TGTGCCAGCAGCGGGAGGTTTGGCGGCTACACCTTC. Translation: CASSGRFGGYTF.

The chain recombines TRBV2 with TRBJ2-5; D call uncertain. The V gene's germline CDR1 is SNHLY and CDR2 FYNNEI. The CDR3 covers 15 residues. The V end was cut by 3 bases, the J end by 4 bases, with 15 bases between. The CDR3 nucleotides read TGTGCCAGCAGTGACCCCACTCAGGACGGAGAGACCCAGTACTTC. It encodes CASSDPTQDGETQYF.

This clone occurred a few times. This rearrangement joins TRBV6-5 to TRBJ2-7, with D possibly matching TRBD1 (5 bases). The germline gives CDR1 MNHEY, CDR2 SVGAGI. V gave up 8 bases and J gave up 3 bases, with 20 bases separating them. There are 15 residues in the CDR3. In DNA, the CDR3 is TGTGCCAGCCATCAAAACCAGGGCCCATACTACGAGCAGTACTTC. The encoded protein is CASHQNQGPYYEQYF.

This clone was detected a few times. The gene calls are TRBV4-1 and TRBJ2-7; 8 nucleotides match TRBD2. After removal of 4 bases from V and 2 bases from J, the junction contained 4 bases not matched to a gene. The V gene's germline CDR1 is MGHRA and CDR2 YSYEKL. CDR3 length: 14 amino acids. CDR3 loop: CASSLGLATYEQYF. The CDR3 nucleotides read TGCGCCAGCAGCCTCGGACTAGCAACCTACGAGCAGTACTTC.

In this sample, this clone turned up a few times. The chain links TRBV9 to TRBJ2-1; 8 bases fit TRBD1. CDR1 and CDR2 (germline): SGDLS, YYNGEE. Unmatched junction bases numbered 8, after V lost 3 bases and J lost 9 bases. The CDR3 loop spans 14 amino acids. The CDR3 sequence: CASSGPGQVTEQFF. In DNA, the CDR3 is TGTGCCAGCAGCGGCCCGGGACAGGTTACTGAGCAGTTCTTC.

This clone occurred a few times. This chain joins TRBV28 and TRBJ2-3; TRBD2 matches 9 bases. The CDR3 runs 16 residues. Trimming cost V 4 bases and J 3 bases; bases outside gene matches: 8. Germline V gene sequence: CDR1 MDHEN, CDR2 SYDVKM. The CDR3 sequence is CASSSHLAGPTDTQYF. The DNA of the CDR3 is TGTGCCAGCAGTTCCCACCTAGCGGGACCGACAGATACGCAGTATTTT.

This chain joins TRBV6-5 and TRBJ2-7, with D perhaps being TRBD1 or TRBD2 (5 bases each). Trimming took off 2 bases at V and 3 bases at J, with 17 bases between the two ends. This CDR3 spans 16 amino acids. Per the germline V gene, CDR1 is MNHEY and CDR2 is SVGAGI. For the CDR3, the DNA is TGTGCCAGCAGTTACGGGATTTCAGAGAGGGGCTACGAGCAGTACTTC. Translating it yields CASSYGISERGYEQYF.

There are a few counts of this clone. This chain connects TRBV25-1 to TRBJ1-2; unclear D gene. The CDR3 length is 14 residues. Trimming took 0 bases from V and 7 from J, leaving 12 bases between them. Per germline, CDR1 MGHDK and CDR2 SYGVNS. The CDR3 is CASSEYIADSGYTF. The CDR3 DNA reads as TGTGCCAGCAGTGAATATATTGCAGACTCTGGCTACACCTTC.

The V gene is TRBV9, the J gene TRBJ2-7; 7 positions agree with TRBD1. The V gene's germline CDR1 is SGDLS and CDR2 YYNGEE. There are 17 residues in the CDR3. V lost 4 bases and J lost 1; bases outside the gene matches: 14. CDR3: CASSPNHHRGQSYEQYF. The CDR3 DNA reads as TGTGCCAGCAGCCCCAATCATCACAGGGGACAGTCCTACGAGCAGTACTTC.

A few counts support this clone. Within the sample, other DNA sequences also encode this same CDR3. The chain combines TRBV6-5 with TRBJ2-7; TRBD1 might be the D (6 bases). V was cut by 0 bases and J by 2 bases, with 8 bases left in between. Germline V lookup: CDR1 MNHEY, CDR2 SVGAGI. This CDR3 is built from 14 residues. CDR3 DNA: TGTGCCAGCAGTTACTCGCAGGGGCCCTACGAGCAGTACTTC. This sequence encodes CASSYSQGPYEQYF.

This clone was seen a handful of times. The chain is built from TRBV14 and TRBJ2-5, with TRBD1 identical over 10 bases. V lost 1 base, J lost 4 bases, and 9 bases stayed unmatched. Germline V gene lookup returns CDR1 SGHDN and CDR2 FVKESK. The CDR3 has 17 amino acids. DNA for the CDR3: TGTGCCAGCAGCCAAGGACCGGGACAGGGGAGATCAGAGACCCAGTACTTC. Translation gives CASSQGPGQGRSETQYF.

The genes are TRBV14 and TRBJ2-1, with 9 bases that match TRBD2. The CDR3 spans 20 residues. Trimming removed 4 bases from V and 0 bases from J; junction bases left unmatched: 16. Germline V lookup: CDR1 SGHDN, CDR2 FVKESK. This CDR3 is CASSPYPLSGSRVSYNEQFF. Here the CDR3 DNA reads TGTGCCAGCAGCCCCTACCCCCTTAGCGGGAGCCGGGTCTCCTACAATGAGCAGTTCTTC.

This chain joins TRBV5-1 and TRBJ2-5, with TRBD1 matching over 7 bases. The germline V gene has CDR1 SGHRS and CDR2 YFSETQ. The CDR3 sequence is 15 residues long. Trimming took 3 bases from V and 3 from J; bases not matched to a gene: 8. In DNA form, the CDR3 reads TGCGCCAGCAGCTGGGGACAGAGGCAAAAAGAGACCCAGTACTTC. This gives the protein CASSWGQRQKETQYF.

The chain links TRBV4-3 to TRBJ2-1, with 8 bases identical to TRBD1. The CDR3 covers 15 residues. Trimming took 1 base from V and 7 from J; bases not matched to a gene: 6. Germline V gives CDR1 LGHNA, CDR2 YSLEER. The CDR3 coding sequence is TGCGCCAGCAGCCAAGCGGACAGGGCCACGAATGAGCAGTTCTTC. Its protein is CASSQADRATNEQFF.

This clone came up a few times. V and J are TRBV9 and TRBJ2-5; D assignment may be TRBD1 or TRBD2 (6 bases each). V dropped 2 bases and J dropped 5 bases, with 10 bases sitting between them. Germline V gene lookup returns CDR1 SGDLS and CDR2 YYNGEE. The CDR3 is made up of 13 amino acids. As DNA, the CDR3 is TGTGCCAGCAGCGTCGGGGGCGCGGAGACCCAGTACTTC. It specifies CASSVGGAETQYF. Drawing the rest from reference TRBV9 and TRBJ2-5, the complete variable domain is DSGVTQTPKHLITATGQRVTLRCSPRSGDLSVYWYQQSLDQGLQFLIQYYNGEERAKGNILERFSAQQFPDLHSELNLSSLELGDSALYFCASSVGGAETQYFGPGTRLLVL.

V gene TRBV5-4 combines with J gene TRBJ2-5; 11 bases match TRBD2. The germline V gene encodes CDR1 SGHNT and CDR2 YYREEE (reference sequence). Germline trimming cut 4 bases from V and 2 bases from J; bases unmatched to any gene: 7. The CDR3 has 16 amino acids. CDR3 region: CASSPRTSGFQETQYF. The CDR3 DNA sequence: TGTGCCAGCAGCCCCAGGACTAGCGGGTTTCAAGAGACCCAGTACTTC.

This chain joins TRBV6-6 and TRBJ2-5; D not resolved. From germline, CDR1 is MNHNY and CDR2 SVGAGI (reference sequence). The CDR3 is 15 residues long. The V end was cut by 5 bases, the J end by 5 bases, with 18 bases between. The CDR3 nucleotides are TGTGCCAGCAGTCTCGGTGGTGGAGTAGGGGAGACCCAGTACTTC. Its protein product is CASSLGGGVGETQYF.

J is TRBJ1-2 and V is TRBV4-3; the D is unclear. Germline values: CDR1 LGHNA, CDR2 YSLEER. The V end was cut by 1 base, the J end by 4 bases, with 13 bases between. This CDR3 contains 15 residues. DNA of the CDR3: TGCGCCAGCAGCCAAGTATTAGGAGGGAGCTATGGCTACACCTTC. Protein: CASSQVLGGSYGYTF.

The chain employs TRBV4-2 and TRBJ2-7; D uncertain. The V end lost 0 bases, the J end lost 2 bases, and 8 bases lay between the germline ends. Germline CDR1 is LGHNA and CDR2 is YNFKEQ. The length of the CDR3 is 14 residues. CDR3 sequence reads: CASSQDLLAYEQYF. Here the CDR3 DNA reads TGTGCCAGCAGCCAAGATTTGCTCGCCTACGAGCAGTACTTC.

This clone was seen a few times. V is TRBV7-2 and J is TRBJ2-5, with 7 bases identical to TRBD1. V trimming: 3 bases; J trimming: 6 bases; junction bases outside the gene matches: 10. CDR3 length: 15 residues. The germline V gene encodes CDR1 SGHTA and CDR2 FQGNSA. The CDR3 nucleotides read TGTGCCAGCAGCTTCCGCCGGGACAGATCGAAGACCCAGTACTTC. Its protein product is CASSFRRDRSKTQYF.